Listed here is a single T cell receptor (beta chain). The CDR3 is 15 residues long. CDR1 and CDR2 (germline): WNHNN, SYGVQD (reference sequence). After removal of 3 bases from V and 3 bases from J, the junction contained 6 bases not matched to a gene. The treatment is: preoperative locoregional IRX-2 cytokine immunotherapy. The data originate from a study of preoperative IRX-2 immunotherapy in early breast cancer. Assay: immunoSEQ multiplex PCR; the TCRdb copy retains only in-frame clones and omits some. The table shows 30,000 to 45,000 clones, with roughly 82% occurring only once. This sequence originates from a human donor with breast cancer. This rearrangement joins TRBV10-1 to TRBJ2-3; 7 bases align to TRBD1. Sequenced material: lymph node tissue, taken after IRX-2 immunotherapy. CDR3 region: CASSEGGRRTDTQYF. Written as DNA, the CDR3 is TGCGCCAGCAGTGAAGGGGGCCGTAGAACAGATACGCAGTATTTT.